This TCR beta chain came from a study of blood T cell repertoires in COVID-19. Study-level information: Acute-phase and convalescent COVID-19 samples originated in the United States, Italy and Spain. Sources were T cells, B-cell-depleted T cells, or PBMCs; the material itself was cDNA or gDNA.

Authors' methods: The authors estimated nucleated cell counts from reference gene primer amplification. Only in-frame clones appear in the TCRdb table, and some are missing; sequencing was by immunoSEQ multiplex PCR. V and J calls and clone size come straight from that table; D and trimming were deduced from the DNA. The table includes roughly 160,000 clones, 80% to 90% detected once. From germline, CDR1 is MNHEY and CDR2 SMNVEV (reference sequence). Between the trimmed V and J ends, which lost 3 bases and 3 bases, there was a span of 11 bases. The CDR3 contains 14 residues. The receptor was derived from a man in his fifties or sixties with acute or convalescent COVID-19. The sequenced sample consisted of peripheral blood. V usage is TRBV27 and J usage is TRBJ1-2, with a tentative D call TRBD1 (6 bases). The CDR3 coding sequence is TGTGCCAGCAGTTTTAACCAGGGGTACTATGGCTACACCTTC. It yields the protein CASSFNQGYYGYTF.